The next 2 T cell receptor beta chains were all read from a single sample in a study of blood T cell repertoires in COVID-19. Some clones are missing from TCRdb's copy, which holds only in-frame ones; the method was immunoSEQ multiplex PCR. Among 200,000 to 250,000 clones listed, roughly 88% were seen once. The sequencing sample was made of PBMCs or T cells enriched from blood (not recorded which). The receptors were sampled from a woman aged 25-40 years who had been exposed to COVID-19.

The rearrangement uses TRBV3-1 (or the pseudogene TRBV3-2) and TRBJ2-5; possible D gene TRBD1, 5 bases. The CDR3 has 15 residues. From germline, CDR1 is LGHDT and CDR2 YNNKEL (reference sequence). The V and J ends lost 0 bases and 4 bases respectively, with 12 bases between them. The CDR3 protein is CASSQDWGGGETQYF. In DNA, the CDR3 is TGTGCCAGCAGCCAAGACTGGGGCGGCGGAGAGACCCAGTACTTC.

The chain carries TRBV10-3 and TRBJ2-3; 7 nucleotides align to TRBD1. Germline-derived CDR1 and CDR2 are ENHRY and SYGVKD. The CDR3 has 13 residues. V trimming: 8 bases; J trimming: 2 bases; junction bases outside the gene matches: 4. CDR3 residues: CAIRDSYTDTQYF. CDR3 nucleotides: TGTGCCATCCGGGACAGTTACACAGATACGCAGTATTTT.